This T cell receptor beta chain comes out of a study of blood T cell repertoires in COVID-19. About the research overall: Whether acute or convalescent, the COVID-19 samples came from the United States, Italy and Spain. PBMCs, B-cell-depleted T cells, or T cells were the source of the cDNA or gDNA that made up the material.

Trimming pared 2 bases from V and 3 bases from J, leaving 6 bases between. The CDR3 has 13 amino acids. CDR1 KGHDR and CDR2 SFDVKD come from the germline V gene. In the original workflow: Quantification of nucleated cells was approximated via reference gene primer amplification. Generated by immunoSEQ multiplex PCR, the TCRdb table keeps only in-frame clones and is missing some. V and J calls and clone size follow that table, whereas D and trimming were derived from the DNA. The data hold about 190,000 clones, with roughly nine tenths observed a single time. This clonotype originated in a woman aged 30 to 39 with active or convalescent COVID-19. The specimen was peripheral blood. This sequence joins TRBV24-1 and TRBJ1-1; no reliable D call. The CDR3 DNA follows: TGTGCCACCAGTGATTGGAGGGACACTGAAGCTTTCTTT. Amino acids: CATSDWRDTEAFF.